These T cell receptor beta chains were read from a single sample in a study of CD8 T cells in ankylosing spondylitis. TCRdb passed the 5' RACE reads through MiXCR, listing each CDR3 protein once. Among about 210,000 distinct CDR3 sequences listed, 6% to 8.5% were seen once. Sequenced input: blood, either unsorted or a sorted T cell fraction (not recorded which). These receptors came from a male donor with ankylosing spondylitis. Both conserved end residues are part of each CDR3. Each record gives: V gene, D gene, J gene, clone size, CDR3 protein, CDR3 DNA. D genes are given only for firm matches. Rows may omit the clone size; those that give it use once, few, many or a size class.

>TRBV30|TRBD1|TRBJ2-7|many
CAWSGTGTGGIYEQYF
TGTGCCTGGTCGGGAACCGGGACAGGGGGCATTTACGAGCAGTACTTC
>TRBV12-3/TRBV12-4|NA|TRBJ2-1|NA
CASSLAYLSIDEQFF
TGTGCCAGCAGCCTAGCATACCTGTCAATCGATGAGCAGTTCTTC
>TRBV12-3/TRBV12-4|NA|TRBJ2-7|many
CASSLTPYEQYF
TGTGCCAGCAGCTTGACTCCCTACGAGCAGTACTTC
>TRBV5-1|NA|TRBJ2-1|many
CASSLGSGGRYNEQFF
TGCGCCAGCAGCTTGGGCTCTGGGGGAAGATACAATGAGCAGTTCTTC
>TRBV25-1|NA|TRBJ1-1|many
CASNGWGVDNTEAFF
TGTGCCAGCAACGGGTGGGGGGTAGATAACACTGAAGCTTTCTTT
>TRBV5-5|TRBD1|TRBJ1-5|many
CASSVTGSQPQHF
TGTGCCAGCAGCGTGACAGGGAGTCAGCCCCAGCATTTT
>TRBV5-1|TRBD2|TRBJ2-2|many
CASRKNPGLYTGELFF
TGCGCCAGCCGAAAAAACCCGGGACTATACACCGGGGAGCTGTTTTTT
>TRBV5-1|NA|TRBJ2-2|many
CARDKPVINTGELFF
TGCGCCAGGGACAAGCCGGTAATTAACACCGGGGAGCTGTTTTTT
>TRBV6-1|NA|TRBJ2-4|NA
CASKGPANIQYF
TGTGCCAGCAAGGGTCCAGCAAACATTCAGTACTTC
>TRBV27|NA|TRBJ1-1|NA
CASSLSNRVPEAFF
TGTGCCAGCAGTTTATCGAACCGGGTCCCTGAAGCTTTCTTT
>TRBV29-1|NA|TRBJ1-1|many
CSVDLEGVNTEAFF
TGCAGCGTTGACCTAGAGGGCGTGAACACTGAAGCTTTCTTT
>TRBV28|NA|TRBJ1-5|many
CASTIGYVSNQPQHF
TGTGCCAGCACCATAGGATACGTTAGCAATCAGCCCCAGCATTTT
>TRBV7-7|NA|TRBJ2-1|many
CASSLEEGNEQFF
TGTGCTAGCAGCTTAGAAGAGGGCAATGAGCAGTTCTTC
>TRBV5-6|NA|TRBJ2-7|few
CASSFFVRAQSSYEQYF
TGTGCCAGCAGCTTCTTCGTTCGAGCCCAGAGCTCCTACGAGCAGTACTTC
>TRBV7-9|NA|TRBJ1-1|few
CASSSTTEAFF
TGTGCCAGCAGCTCTACCACTGAAGCTTTCTTT
>TRBV20-1|NA|TRBJ2-1|NA
CSAPPRRSYNEQFF
TGCAGTGCTCCCCCGAGACGTTCCTACAATGAGCAGTTCTTC
>TRBV20-1|NA|TRBJ2-3|NA
CSASFRWLAGTDTQYF
TGCAGTGCTAGTTTTCGGTGGTTAGCGGGCACAGATACGCAGTATTTT
>TRBV12-3/TRBV12-4|TRBD2|TRBJ2-3|few
CASSRQSGAGGFTDTQYF
TGTGCCAGCAGTCGCCAGTCCGGGGCGGGAGGGTTCACAGATACGCAGTATTTT